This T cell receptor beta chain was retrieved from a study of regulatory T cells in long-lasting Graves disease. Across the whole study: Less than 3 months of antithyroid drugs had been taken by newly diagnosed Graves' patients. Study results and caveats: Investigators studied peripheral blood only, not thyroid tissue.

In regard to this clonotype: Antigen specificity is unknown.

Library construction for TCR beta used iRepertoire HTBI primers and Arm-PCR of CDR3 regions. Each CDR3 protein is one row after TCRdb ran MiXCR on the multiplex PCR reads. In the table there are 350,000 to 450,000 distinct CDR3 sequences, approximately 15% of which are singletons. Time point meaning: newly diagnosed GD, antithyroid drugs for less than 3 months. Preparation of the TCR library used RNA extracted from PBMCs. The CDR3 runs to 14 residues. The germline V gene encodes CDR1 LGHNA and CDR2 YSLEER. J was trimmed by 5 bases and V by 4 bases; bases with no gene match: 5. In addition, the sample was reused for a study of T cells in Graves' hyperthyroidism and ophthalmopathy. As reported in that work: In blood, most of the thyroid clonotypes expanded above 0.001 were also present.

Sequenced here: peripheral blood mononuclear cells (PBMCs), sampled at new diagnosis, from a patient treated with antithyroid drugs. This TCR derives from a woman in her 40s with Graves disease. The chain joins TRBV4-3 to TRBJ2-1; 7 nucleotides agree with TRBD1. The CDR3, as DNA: TGCGCCAGCAGCCCAAGACAGGGAAACAATGAGCAGTTCTTC. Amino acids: CASSPRQGNNEQFF.